Presented here are 7 T cell receptor beta chains from one specimen sequenced in a study of early T cells in non-severe SARS-CoV-2 infection. TCRdb reanalysed the 5' RACE reads using MiXCR and keeps one entry per CDR3 protein. Of approximately 76,000 distinct CDR3 sequences in the sample, over 9% were seen once. Material for sequencing was whole blood. The receptors originated from an adult who was a healthcare worker with PCR-confirmed SARS-CoV-2 infection or an uninfected control (not recorded which).

This clonotype showed up just a few times. The chain uses TRBV7-3 and TRBJ2-3; a weak D match, TRBD2 (6 bases). This CDR3 is 16 amino acids long. Germline CDR1 and CDR2: SGHTA and FQGTGA. Deletions cut 3 bases from V and 3 bases from J, with 16 bases between. The CDR3: CASSFLSGTGTDTQYF. In DNA form, the CDR3 reads TGTGCCAGCAGCTTCTTATCCGGGACTGGGACAGATACGCAGTATTTT.

This clonotype was seen repeatedly, ten times or more. This chain uses TRBV10-1 with TRBJ2-5, with D maybe TRBD2 (6 bases). Per the germline V gene, CDR1 is WNHNN and CDR2 is SYGVQD (reference sequence). Deletions cut 7 bases from V and 3 bases from J, with 12 bases between. The CDR3 has 13 amino acids. For the CDR3, the DNA is TGCGCCAGCATTCTAGGAGGGAAAGAGACCCAGTACTTC. Translating it yields CASILGGKETQYF.

This clonotype was seen repeatedly, ten times or more. The V and J genes are TRBV2 and TRBJ2-7; 8 bases fit TRBD1. V dropped 3 bases and J dropped 6; count of bases not matched to a gene: 7. The germline gives CDR1 SNHLY, CDR2 FYNNEI. The CDR3 length is 14 residues. The chain's CDR3 is CASSEARGRPEQYF. As DNA, the CDR3 is TGTGCCAGCAGTGAGGCCAGGGGGCGACCCGAGCAGTACTTC. The full variable domain, with the rest looked up from reference TRBV2 and TRBJ2-7, is EPEVTQTPSHQVTQMGQEVILRCVPISNHLYFYWYRQILGQKVEFLVSFYNNEISEKSEIFDDQFSVERPDGSNFTLKIRSTKLEDSAMYFCASSEARGRPEQYFGPGTRLTVT.

This clonotype has more than one count but fewer than ten. The genes are TRBV4-1 and TRBJ2-7, with D possibly being TRBD1 (5 bases). Trimming stripped 1 base from V and 2 bases from J, with 12 bases between. The CDR3 runs 15 residues. Germline V lookup: CDR1 MGHRA, CDR2 YSYEKL. CDR3 sequence (DNA): TGCGCCAGCAGCCAAGGACCCCTGGACACCTACGAGCAGTACTTC. It specifies CASSQGPLDTYEQYF.

This clonotype was counted many times. The CDR3 sequence is CAISEFVRDSPLHF. In DNA form, the CDR3 reads TGTGCCATCAGTGAGTTTGTCCGCGATTCACCCCTCCACTTT. This sequence joins TRBV10-3 and TRBJ1-6; D not certain. The V end was cut by 1 base, the J end by 8 bases, with 9 bases between. The CDR3 runs 14 residues. Germline assignment: CDR1 ENHRY and CDR2 SYGVKD.

The genes are TRBV11-3 and TRBJ2-2; D gene ambiguous. Germline V gene sequence: CDR1 SGHNT, CDR2 YENEEA. CDR3 length equals 12 residues. The V end was cut by 4 bases, the J end by 6 bases, with 6 bases between. This chain's CDR3 is CASSSQSGELFF. In nucleotides, the CDR3 is TGTGCCAGCAGCTCCCAATCCGGGGAGCTGTTTTTT.

CDR3 in DNA: TGTGCCATCAGTGAACGGGGGCAGGATGAAGCTTTCTTT. Residues: CAISERGQDEAFF. The V call is TRBV10-3, the J call TRBJ1-1, with D possibly matching TRBD1 (6 bases). Trimming removed 3 bases from V and 7 bases from J, with 12 bases in between. The CDR3 is made up of 13 amino acids. CDR1 ENHRY and CDR2 SYGVKD come from the germline V gene.